This T cell receptor beta chain is drawn from a study of T-cell memory formation after mild COVID-19. Using its own MiXCR run on the 5' RACE reads, TCRdb lists one record per CDR3 protein. Of about 170,000 distinct CDR3 sequences listed, roughly 13% are singletons. This clonotype was counted a few times. CDR1 and CDR2 from the germline V gene are LNHDA and SQIVND (reference sequence). Trimming removed 3 bases at V and 4 bases at J, with 10 bases between. This CDR3 is built from 14 residues. The chain carries TRBV19 and TRBJ2-1, with D uncertain. The receptor was isolated from a man aged 18 to 35 who had mild COVID-19 (a few samples of this study predate the infection). Cell type and time point are not known. Specimen: PBMCs or a T cell subset sorted from them (not recorded which). The CDR3 coding sequence is TGTGCCAGTAGTATGGGTGACAAATACAATGAGCAGTTCTTC. Translation gives CASSMGDKYNEQFF. Filled out from reference TRBV19 and TRBJ2-1, the complete variable domain reads DGGITQSPKYLFRKEGQNVTLSCEQNLNHDAMYWYRQDPGQGLRLIYYSQIVNDFQKGDIAEGYSVSREKKESFPLTVTSAQKNPTAFYLCASSMGDKYNEQFFGPGTRLTVL.